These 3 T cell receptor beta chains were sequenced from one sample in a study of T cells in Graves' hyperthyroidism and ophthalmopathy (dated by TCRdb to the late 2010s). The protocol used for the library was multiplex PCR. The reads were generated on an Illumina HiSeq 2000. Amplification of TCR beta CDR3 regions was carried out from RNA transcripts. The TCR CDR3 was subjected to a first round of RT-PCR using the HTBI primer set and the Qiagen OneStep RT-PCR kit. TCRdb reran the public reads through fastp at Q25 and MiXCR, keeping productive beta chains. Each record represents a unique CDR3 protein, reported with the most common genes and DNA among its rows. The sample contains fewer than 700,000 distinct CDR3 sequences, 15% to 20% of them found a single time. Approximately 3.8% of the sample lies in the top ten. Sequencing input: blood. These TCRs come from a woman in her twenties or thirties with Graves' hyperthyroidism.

The CDR3 reads CATSDLGQGPNEQFF. The CDR3 coding sequence is TGTGCCACCAGTGATCTCGGACAGGGACCGAATGAGCAGTTCTTC. The rearrangement joins TRBV24-1 to TRBJ2-1; the match to TRBD1 covers 8 bases. Germline assignment: CDR1 KGHDR and CDR2 SFDVKD. V was clipped by 3 bases and J by 7 bases; unmatched bases: 7. This CDR3 is 15 amino acids long.

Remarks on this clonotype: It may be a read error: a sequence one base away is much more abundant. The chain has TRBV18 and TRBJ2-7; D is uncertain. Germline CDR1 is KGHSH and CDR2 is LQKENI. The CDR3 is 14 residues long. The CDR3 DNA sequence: TGTACCAGCTCCGAGGTGGCACAATCCTACGAGCAGTACTTC. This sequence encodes CTSSEVAQSYEQYF.

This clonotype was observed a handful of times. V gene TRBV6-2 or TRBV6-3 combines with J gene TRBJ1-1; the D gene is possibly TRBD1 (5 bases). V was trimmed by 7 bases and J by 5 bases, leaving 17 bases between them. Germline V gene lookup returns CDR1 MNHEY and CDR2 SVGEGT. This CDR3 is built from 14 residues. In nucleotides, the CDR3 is TGTGCCAGCAACGACAACCGGGGGGGTACTGAAGCTTTCTTT. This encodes CASNDNRGGTEAFF.